This T cell receptor beta chain stems from a study of T cell repertoires in aging, cancer and after chemotherapy. Study-level information: Glioblastoma patients receiving temozolomide-based therapy gave paired samples before and after chemotherapy. About 8.8 million TCR reads were in the whole dataset.

Amplification of TCR beta used genomic DNA extracted from peripheral blood. Rearranged V-D-J TRB sequences were amplified with a mixed TRB-A/B primer pool. Via MiXCR, TCRdb re-called the multiplex PCR reads, giving one row per CDR3 protein. This sample has around 2,400 distinct CDR3 sequences; 20% to 30% occur once, and the top ten carry approximately 10%. This clonotype qualifies as medium-sized. Its matching antigen is unknown. The CDR3 is made up of 15 amino acids. Germline V gene lookup returns CDR1 MNHNS and CDR2 SASEGT. V lost 2 bases, J lost 5 bases, and 7 bases stayed unmatched. General study results and limits: Age-matched healthy donors had significantly more diverse, less clonal blood TCR repertoires than untreated cancer patients.

The clonotype comes from a human donor with a solid tumor. The sequenced sample was blood. The gene calls are TRBV6-1 and TRBJ2-7, with 9 bases that match TRBD1. CDR3 nucleotides: TGTGCCAGCAGTGAACAGGGACAGGGACACCACGAGCAGTACTTC. Its translation: CASSEQGQGHHEQYF.